The 6 T cell receptor beta chains given below trace back to one sample, sequenced in a study of blood T cell repertoires in COVID-19. Assay used: immunoSEQ multiplex PCR; TCRdb lists only in-frame clones, some missing. The repertoire includes a few hundred thousand clones, 75% to 85% of them detected once, and approximately 7.4% sits in the top ten. Sequenced sample: PBMCs or T cells enriched from blood (not recorded which). Receptors originate from a woman between 35 and 50 years old with acute COVID-19.

This chain links TRBV11-3 with TRBJ1-5, with 7 bases aligning to TRBD1. The V gene end was trimmed by 0 bases and the J gene end by 5 bases; junction bases not matched to a gene: 13. Germline CDR1 is SGHNT and CDR2 is YENEEA. The CDR3 has 18 amino acids. CDR3 protein: CASSLEAGGRRGYQPQHF. The DNA of the CDR3 is TGTGCCAGCAGCTTAGAGGCAGGGGGACGGCGGGGCTATCAGCCCCAGCATTTT.

The rearrangement joins TRBV2 to TRBJ1-5, with D unclear. The CDR3 loop spans 14 amino acids. Germline CDR1 reads SNHLY; CDR2 reads FYNNEI. V gave up 8 bases and J gave up 2 bases, with 13 bases separating them. The CDR3 DNA follows: TGTGCCAGCGAGCTTGAGGAGGGCAATCAGCCCCAGCATTTT. The encoded protein is CASELEEGNQPQHF.

The rearrangement uses TRBV6-5 and TRBJ1-2; D might be TRBD1 (5 bases). Trimming shortened V by 2 bases and J by 2 bases, and 12 bases separated the two germline ends. This CDR3 contains 15 residues. The V gene's germline CDR1 is MNHEY and CDR2 SVGAGI. DNA for the CDR3: TGTGCCAGCAGTTACCGACAGCTAACCAACTATGGCTACACCTTC. This encodes CASSYRQLTNYGYTF.

This sequence joins TRBV7-6 and TRBJ2-7; D possibly corresponds to TRBD1 (6 bases). The CDR3 is made up of 14 amino acids. Germline V gene lookup returns CDR1 SGHVS and CDR2 FNYEAQ. V lost 2 bases and J lost 3, with 11 bases in between. Here the CDR3 DNA reads TGTGCCAGCAGCTTATCACAGGGAGTCTACGAGCAGTACTTC. It is translated as CASSLSQGVYEQYF. Based on the CDR3 plus reference TRBV7-6 and TRBJ2-7, the full variable domain is GAGVSQSPRYKVTKRGQDVALRCDPISGHVSLYWYRQALGQGPEFLTYFNYEAQQDKSGLPNDRFSAERPEGSISTLTIQRTEQRDSAMYRCASSLSQGVYEQYFGPGTRLTVT.

V usage is TRBV6-5 and J usage is TRBJ1-1, with 8 bases fitting TRBD1. The CDR3 contains 14 residues. V was pared by 4 bases and J by 4 bases, with 5 bases of the junction left unmatched. CDR1 and CDR2 (germline): MNHEY, SVGAGI. The CDR3 DNA follows: TGTGCCAGCAGTTCAGGGGGCGCGGGCACTGAAGCTTTCTTT. Encoded protein: CASSSGGAGTEAFF.

The V gene is TRBV19, the J gene TRBJ2-2, with TRBD1 matching over 9 bases. The CDR3 is 16 amino acids. The V gene end was trimmed by 3 bases and the J gene end by 4 bases; junction bases not matched to a gene: 6. CDR1 is LNHDA, CDR2 SQIVND, per germline (reference sequence). In DNA form, the CDR3 reads TGTGCCAGTAGTATCAAGACAGGGGGGAGCACCGGGGAGCTGTTTTTT. Protein sequence: CASSIKTGGSTGELFF.